The 24 T cell receptor beta chains given below trace back to one sample, sequenced in a study of follicular helper T cells after annual influenza vaccination. As to time point: 2013-2014 season, 7 days after vaccination. Repertoires were generated with immunoSEQ multiplex PCR, while TCRdb's copy carries only in-frame clones and drops some. In the table there are a few thousand clones, around 90% of which are singletons. The sequencing here drew on CXCR5+ CD38- circulating T follicular helper cells from blood, taken 7 days after influenza vaccination. Regarding subset: circulating Tfh, non-naive CD4+CXCR5+PD-1+ (ICOS+CD38+ or ICOS-CD38-). The source is an adult who received the influenza vaccine.

The chain recombines TRBV7-2 with TRBJ2-3; no clear D gene. V lost 5 bases and J lost 0, with 15 bases in between. CDR1 and CDR2 from the germline V gene are SGHTA and FQGNSA. The CDR3 runs 16 residues. CDR3 coding DNA: TGTGCCAGCAGCCCCCACCGCCCCAGGAGCACAGATACGCAGTATTTT. Amino acid sequence: CASSPHRPRSTDTQYF.

This chain joins TRBV7-3 and TRBJ2-5; D is possibly TRBD2 (6 bases). The germline CDR1 and CDR2 sequences are SGHTA and FQGTGA. The V end was cut by 1 base, the J end by 4 bases, with 13 bases between. There are 15 residues in the CDR3. The CDR3: CASSLKAGPRETQYF. CDR3 DNA: TGTGCCAGCAGCTTAAAGGCGGGGCCACGAGAGACCCAGTACTTC.

In its sample, this clone was seen once. This sequence joins TRBV7-2 and TRBJ2-1; no definite D call. The CDR3 covers 12 residues. Germline V lookup: CDR1 SGHTA, CDR2 FQGNSA. Trimming shortened V by 4 bases and J by 4 bases, and 5 bases separated the two germline ends. The CDR3 sequence is CASSSGYNEQFF. The CDR3 nucleotides read TGTGCCAGCAGCTCCGGTTACAATGAGCAGTTCTTC.

The V gene is TRBV12-5, the J gene TRBJ2-1; 12 bases line up with TRBD2. Germline V gives CDR1 LGHNT, CDR2 FRNRAP. J was trimmed by 8 bases and V by 6 bases; bases with no gene match: 8. The CDR3 contains 15 residues. CDR3 nucleotide sequence: TGTGCTAGTGGCCTTACTAGCGGGGGGCGGGATGAGCAGTTCTTC. This sequence encodes CASGLTSGGRDEQFF.

The rearrangement uses TRBV6-6 and TRBJ1-2; D may be TRBD1 (5 bases). Trimming pared 0 bases from V and 6 bases from J, leaving 11 bases between. CDR3 length: 14 residues. Germline-derived CDR1 and CDR2 are MNHNY and SVGAGI (reference sequence). CDR3 bases: TGTGCCAGCAGTTACTCTCCAGGGAAGCATGGCTACACCTTC. Translation: CASSYSPGKHGYTF.

The chain uses TRBV13 and TRBJ1-1, with D uncertain. Germline assignment: CDR1 PRHDT and CDR2 FYEKMQ (reference sequence). Trimming took off 1 base at V and 5 bases at J, with 14 bases between the two ends. CDR3 length: 15 residues. The CDR3 DNA follows: TGTGCCAGCAGCTTAGTTGGGCGGGCTCTGACTGAAGCTTTCTTT. Residues: CASSLVGRALTEAFF.

The genes are TRBV12-5 and TRBJ1-5, with D tentatively TRBD1 (6 bases). V was trimmed by 4 bases and J by 5 bases, leaving 12 bases between them. CDR1 is LGHNT and CDR2 is FRNRAP in the germline V gene. This CDR3 spans 14 amino acids. This CDR3 reads CASGYVPGDQPQHF. In DNA form, the CDR3 reads TGTGCTAGTGGTTATGTTCCAGGGGATCAGCCCCAGCATTTT. The full variable domain, rest sourced from reference TRBV12-5 and TRBJ1-5, is DARVTQTPRHKVTEMGQEVTMRCQPILGHNTVFWYRQTMMQGLELLAYFRNRAPLDDSGMPKDRFSAEMPDATLATLKIQPSEPRDSAVYFCASGYVPGDQPQHFGDGTRLSIL.

V gene TRBV2 combines with J gene TRBJ2-2; possibly TRBD2 for D (5 bases). This CDR3 comprises 14 residues. CDR1 and CDR2 (germline): SNHLY, FYNNEI. Trimming removed 7 bases at V and 3 bases at J, with 12 bases between. This CDR3 reads CASKGDTDTGELFF. The CDR3 DNA sequence: TGTGCCAGCAAGGGAGACACAGACACCGGGGAGCTGTTTTTT.

The gene calls are TRBV2 and TRBJ2-5; D is perhaps TRBD1 (6 bases). Trimming removed 0 bases at V and 5 bases at J, with 13 bases between. From germline, CDR1 is SNHLY and CDR2 FYNNEI. The CDR3 has 15 amino acids. In nucleotides, the CDR3 is TGTGCCAGCAGTGAAGCAAATCAGGGGCTGGAGACCCAGTACTTC. It encodes CASSEANQGLETQYF. Complete variable domain (other parts from reference TRBV2 and TRBJ2-5): EPEVTQTPSHQVTQMGQEVILRCVPISNHLYFYWYRQILGQKVEFLVSFYNNEISEKSEIFDDQFSVERPDGSNFTLKIRSTKLEDSAMYFCASSEANQGLETQYFGPGTRLLVL.

The V and J genes are TRBV20-1 and TRBJ2-3; D gene ambiguous. Trimming took 3 bases from V and 7 from J, leaving 8 bases between them. Germline CDR1 and CDR2: DFQATT and SNEGSKA (reference sequence). This CDR3 region has 11 residues. In DNA, the CDR3 is TGCAGTGCTAGCCCCCCTCATACGCAGTATTTT. Encoded protein: CSASPPHTQYF.

The CDR3 loop reads CASSLAARGPYEQYF. For the CDR3, the DNA is TGTGCCAGCAGCTTAGCGGCCAGGGGCCCCTACGAGCAGTACTTC. This chain uses TRBV7-2 with TRBJ2-7, with D perhaps matching TRBD1 (6 bases). The CDR3 contains 15 residues. Germline CDR1 and CDR2: SGHTA and FQGNSA. Trimming shortened V by 0 bases and J by 2 bases, and 11 bases separated the two germline ends.

The chain carries TRBV25-1 and TRBJ2-7; weak D call: TRBD1 (6 bases). With 7 bases removed from V and 0 bases from J, the gap between germline ends came to 13 bases. The CDR3 covers 14 residues. Germline V gene lookup returns CDR1 MGHDK and CDR2 SYGVNS. CDR3 sequence (DNA): TGTGCCAGCACCGGGACATCCAACTCCTACGAGCAGTACTTC. As protein: CASTGTSNSYEQYF.

V and J are TRBV7-6 and TRBJ2-3; D might be TRBD2 (6 bases). Germline V lookup: CDR1 SGHVS, CDR2 FNYEAQ. Trimming left V 1 base short and J 2 bases short, with 13 bases between. There are 16 residues in the CDR3. The CDR3 loop is CASSLVRAGPTDTQYF. The CDR3 DNA is TGTGCCAGCAGCTTAGTGCGGGCGGGGCCCACAGATACGCAGTATTTT.

This chain connects TRBV11-2 to TRBJ2-7; D is ambiguous. The germline CDR1 and CDR2 sequences are SGHAT and FQNNGV. Trimming removed 7 bases at V and 7 bases at J, with 17 bases between. This CDR3 contains 13 residues. The CDR3 region is CASIGSGGQEQYF. In nucleotides, the CDR3 is TGTGCCAGCATCGGATCAGGTGGTCAGGAGCAGTACTTC.

The chain couples TRBV6-1 to TRBJ2-7; a possible D gene is TRBD1 (6 bases). Germline values: CDR1 MNHNS, CDR2 SASEGT. Trimming removed 2 bases from V and 3 bases from J, with 11 bases in between. The CDR3 loop spans 14 amino acids. CDR3 in amino acids: CASSENRVVYEQYF. For the CDR3, the DNA is TGTGCCAGCAGTGAAAACAGGGTCGTCTACGAGCAGTACTTC.

This chain links TRBV6-1 with TRBJ2-7; TRBD1 agrees at 7 bases. CDR1 and CDR2 (germline): MNHNS, SASEGT. CDR3 size: 15 residues. V lost 4 bases to trimming and J lost 0 bases; unmatched junction nucleotides: 6. The CDR3, as DNA: TGTGCCAGCAGTGCAGGTGGGACAGCCTCCTACGAGCAGTACTTC. The encoded protein is CASSAGGTASYEQYF.

V and J are TRBV7-2 and TRBJ2-2, with D uncertain. CDR1 and CDR2 from the germline V gene are SGHTA and FQGNSA. The CDR3 is 14 amino acids. The V end lost 3 bases, the J end lost 1 base, and 6 bases lay between the germline ends. CDR3 amino acids: CASSFYLNTGELFF. The DNA for the CDR3 is TGTGCCAGCAGCTTTTATTTGAACACCGGGGAGCTGTTTTTT.

The chain links TRBV18 to TRBJ2-5, with 14 bases lining up with TRBD2. Germline V gene lookup returns CDR1 KGHSH and CDR2 LQKENI. The CDR3 contains 16 residues. The ends lost 4 bases at V and 3 bases at J; junction bases unmatched: 4. The CDR3 protein is CASSQGGLAGEETQYF. In nucleotides, the CDR3 is TGTGCCAGCTCACAAGGGGGACTAGCGGGAGAAGAGACCCAGTACTTC.

This clone occurred once. V usage is TRBV4-1 and J usage is TRBJ2-4, with TRBD2 identical over 8 bases. CDR1 is MGHRA, CDR2 YSYEKL, per germline. The CDR3 totals 16 residues. With 3 bases clipped from V and 3 bases from J, the junction kept 7 bases outside the gene matches. CDR3 DNA: TGCGCCAGCAGCCAGGGGCCAGCGGGGGACAAAAACATTCAGTACTTC. Translated, it gives CASSQGPAGDKNIQYF.

The rearrangement uses TRBV7-9 and TRBJ1-5; 7 positions agree with TRBD1. Germline values: CDR1 SEHNR, CDR2 FQNEAQ (reference sequence). Trimming removed 5 bases from V and 2 bases from J; junction bases left unmatched: 6. The CDR3 extends over 15 amino acids. The CDR3 loop reads CASSLGGRGNQPQHF. The CDR3 DNA reads TGTGCCAGCAGCCTAGGGGGCAGAGGCAATCAGCCCCAGCATTTT.

The V gene is TRBV5-6, the J gene TRBJ2-1, with D possibly TRBD2 on 6 matching bases. V gave up 7 bases and J gave up 6 bases, with 14 bases separating them. CDR1 SGHDT and CDR2 YYEEEE come from the germline V gene. The length of the CDR3 is 13 residues. The CDR3 spells CASAGDSLNEQFF. CDR3 DNA: TGTGCCAGCGCCGGGGACTCTCTCAATGAGCAGTTCTTC.

The chain recombines TRBV4-2 with TRBJ2-3; the match to TRBD2 covers 8 bases. The CDR3 extends over 16 amino acids. The V segment lost 5 bases and the J segment 2 bases; nucleotides outside the gene matches: 9. Germline V CDR1 and CDR2: LGHNA, YNFKEQ. The CDR3 loop is CASSTTRREATDTQYF. In DNA, the CDR3 is TGTGCCAGCAGCACGACTAGGCGGGAGGCCACAGATACGCAGTATTTT.

This chain joins TRBV5-1 and TRBJ2-7; 11 bases line up with TRBD1. Per the germline V gene, CDR1 is SGHRS and CDR2 is YFSETQ. The CDR3 runs 15 residues. The junction had 4 bases not matched to a gene; V was cut back by 1 base and J by 4 bases. The CDR3 DNA is TGCGCCAGCAGCTTGACCGGGACAGGGGGGTACGAGCAGTACTTC. Its translation: CASSLTGTGGYEQYF. The full variable domain, with the rest looked up from reference TRBV5-1 and TRBJ2-7, is KAGVTQTPRYLIKTRGQQVTLSCSPISGHRSVSWYQQTPGQGLQFLFEYFSETQRNKGNFPGRFSGRQFSNSRSEMNVSTLELGDSALYLCASSLTGTGGYEQYFGPGTRLTVT.

The V call is TRBV5-1, the J call TRBJ1-2, with 9 positions matching TRBD1. Unmatched junction bases numbered 2, after V lost 2 bases and J lost 6 bases. The germline V gene has CDR1 SGHRS and CDR2 YFSETQ. The CDR3 is 13 residues long. CDR3 loop: CASSLQGADGYTF. In DNA form, the CDR3 reads TGCGCCAGCAGCTTACAGGGGGCGGATGGCTACACCTTC.